The 17 T cell receptor beta chains below were found in one sample sequenced in a study of cytomegalovirus exposure and HLA in healthy donors (TCRdb year 2017). The receptor library was made with the immunoSEQ multiplex PCR assay. For the multiplex PCR, a mixture combining 60 forward primers for TCR Vbeta segments and 13 reverse primers for TCR Jbeta segments was used. TCRdb obtained this table from immuneACCESS and retained in-frame rearrangements with V and J assigned. These tables miss some clones; where compared with another copy, unresolved V genes account for less than half of the shortfall, and the remainder is unexplained. Recorded for this sample are 200,000 to 250,000 clones; 82% of them occurred a single time. The top ten constitute about 2.5% of the sample. Input material: PBMCs. The receptors stem from a woman aged 40 to 50 in good health and CMV-seronegative.

The chain combines TRBV11-2 with TRBJ1-5; a possible D gene is TRBD1 (5 bases). Trimming stripped 6 bases from V and 5 bases from J, with 14 bases between. The CDR3 length is 14 residues. Germline values: CDR1 SGHAT, CDR2 FQNNGV. CDR3 loop: CASSTGGRDQPQHF. In DNA, the CDR3 is TGTGCCAGCAGTACCGGGGGGAGGGATCAGCCCCAGCATTTT.

The V and J genes are TRBV9 and TRBJ2-7; a possible D gene is TRBD2 (7 bases). V lost 4 bases to trimming and J lost 2 bases, with 16 bases between them. The CDR3 length is 15 residues. The germline gives CDR1 SGDLS, CDR2 YYNGEE. The DNA for the CDR3 is TGTGCCAGCAGCCCTACGGGGGAGGGGGCCTACGAGCAGTACTTC. It is translated as CASSPTGEGAYEQYF.

The genes are TRBV27 and TRBJ2-7; D is uncertain. The CDR3 length is 13 residues. Trimming removed 3 bases at V and 4 bases at J, with 10 bases between. Germline V gene data show CDR1 as MNHEY and CDR2 as SMNVEV (reference sequence). The CDR3 DNA reads as TGTGCCAGCAGTTTTGGGCTCTGGTACGAGCAGTACTTC. Its translation: CASSFGLWYEQYF.

This chain uses TRBV18 with TRBJ2-5, with TRBD1 matching over 8 bases. This CDR3 region has 19 residues. Germline loops: CDR1 KGHSH, CDR2 LQKENI. With 3 bases clipped from V and 2 bases from J, the junction kept 17 bases outside the gene matches. CDR3 region: CASSPPTGGKLGGQETQYF. As DNA, the CDR3 is TGTGCCAGCTCACCTCCTACAGGGGGGAAGTTGGGCGGACAAGAGACCCAGTACTTC.

The chain links TRBV28 to TRBJ2-7, with no clear D. Trimming removed 2 bases at V and 4 bases at J, with 15 bases between. This CDR3 region has 15 residues. Per the germline V gene, CDR1 is MDHEN and CDR2 is SYDVKM. CDR3: CASSLMVAAKYEQYF. In DNA, the CDR3 is TGTGCCAGCAGTTTAATGGTGGCGGCTAAATACGAGCAGTACTTC.

J is TRBJ1-2 and V is TRBV13; D remains unclear. From germline, CDR1 is PRHDT and CDR2 FYEKMQ (reference sequence). V lost 4 bases and J lost 4, with 16 bases in between. CDR3 size: 15 residues. Written as DNA, the CDR3 is TGTGCCAGCAGCTCCCTGCGAGGGTCCTTCTATGGCTACACCTTC. It codes for CASSSLRGSFYGYTF.

V gene TRBV6-5 combines with J gene TRBJ2-7, with D perhaps TRBD2 (6 bases). CDR3 length: 14 amino acids. CDR1 and CDR2 from the germline V gene are MNHEY and SVGAGI. V was shortened by 5 bases and J by 1 base, with 12 bases between the two germline ends. The CDR3 coding sequence is TGTGCCAGCAGTCAGACTAGGAGGTCCTACGAGCAGTACTTC. Translating gives CASSQTRRSYEQYF.

The chain is built from TRBV19 and TRBJ1-5; 7 positions match TRBD1. With V trimmed by 1 base and J by 1 base, 4 bases remained unmatched. The V gene's germline CDR1 is LNHDA and CDR2 SQIVND (reference sequence). The CDR3 has 16 amino acids. In DNA, the CDR3 is TGTGCCAGTAGTATAGTGGGCAGGGGGAGCAATCAGCCCCAGCATTTT. This encodes CASSIVGRGSNQPQHF.

The chain carries TRBV9 and TRBJ2-7; no firm D call. Germline V gene data show CDR1 as SGDLS and CDR2 as YYNGEE. This CDR3 is built from 14 residues. V was pared by 0 bases and J by 6 bases, with 13 bases between. CDR3 DNA sequence: TGTGCCAGCAGCGTAGTGGCCAATTCGTTCGAGCAGTACTTC. Its translation: CASSVVANSFEQYF.

V gene TRBV7-9 combines with J gene TRBJ2-2; 8 bases are shared with TRBD1. This CDR3 has 14 amino acids. V shed 5 bases and J 5 bases; nucleotides not matched to a gene: 4. Germline V gives CDR1 SEHNR, CDR2 FQNEAQ (reference sequence). CDR3 protein: CASSPWTGTGELFF. The DNA for the CDR3 is TGTGCCAGCAGCCCCTGGACAGGGACCGGGGAGCTGTTTTTT.

V and J are TRBV30 and TRBJ2-7, with 8 bases identical to TRBD1. Germline values: CDR1 GTSNPN, CDR2 SVGIG (reference sequence). V lost 2 bases to trimming and J lost 6 bases; unmatched junction nucleotides: 3. This CDR3 comprises 12 residues. The CDR3 coding sequence is TGTGCCTGGAGTACGACAGGGGTCGAGCAGTACTTC. This gives the protein CAWSTTGVEQYF.

This chain links TRBV5-1 with TRBJ1-1; 7 nucleotides line up with TRBD1. The CDR3 loop spans 14 amino acids. V lost 4 bases to trimming and J lost 5 bases; unmatched junction nucleotides: 8. Germline CDR1 reads SGHRS; CDR2 reads YFSETQ. This CDR3 is CASSPLNRGTEAFF. In DNA form, the CDR3 reads TGCGCCAGCAGCCCCCTTAACAGGGGAACTGAAGCTTTCTTT.

This clone was seen just once. This chain connects TRBV25-1 to TRBJ2-1, with unresolved D. V lost 1 base to trimming and J lost 8 bases, with 12 bases between them. Germline CDR1 and CDR2: MGHDK and SYGVNS. CDR3 size: 14 residues. The CDR3 here is CASSEFGPLDEQFF. The CDR3 bases are TGTGCCAGCAGTGAATTTGGCCCCCTCGATGAGCAGTTCTTC. Filled out from reference TRBV25-1 and TRBJ2-1, the complete variable domain reads EADIYQTPRYLVIGTGKKITLECSQTMGHDKMYWYQQDPGMELHLIHYSYGVNSTEKGDLSSESTVSRIRTEHFPLTLESARPSHTSQYLCASSEFGPLDEQFFGPGTRLTVL.

This chain joins TRBV5-1 and TRBJ2-1; 10 positions match TRBD2. The germline CDR1 and CDR2 sequences are SGHRS and YFSETQ. The V segment lost 0 bases and the J segment 3 bases; nucleotides outside the gene matches: 9. The CDR3 covers 18 residues. The CDR3 DNA reads as TGCGCCAGCAGCTTGGCCGTCGCTAGCGGGAGAGGCTACAATGAGCAGTTCTTC. Amino acid sequence: CASSLAVASGRGYNEQFF.

The chain is built from TRBV28 and TRBJ2-7; TRBD2 is a possible D gene (6 bases). The CDR3 contains 14 residues. Germline lookup yields CDR1 MDHEN and CDR2 SYDVKM. Trimming stripped 3 bases from V and 0 bases from J, with 9 bases between. The CDR3 reads CASSFSGSSYEQYF. CDR3 bases: TGTGCCAGCAGTTTTAGCGGTAGCTCCTACGAGCAGTACTTC.

The rearrangement joins TRBV28 to TRBJ1-2; 9 nucleotides match TRBD1. Trimming at V came to 6 bases and at J to 7 bases, leaving 12 bases not matched to a gene. Germline assignment: CDR1 MDHEN and CDR2 SYDVKM. The length of the CDR3 is 15 residues. The CDR3 is CASRTPGQGGGGYTF. The CDR3 nucleotides read TGTGCCAGCAGAACGCCGGGACAGGGAGGGGGTGGCTACACCTTC.

With respect to this clone: No conserved phenylalanine or tryptophan ends this CDR3, so it is likely a read error. This rearrangement joins TRBV7-9 to TRBJ1-4; perhaps TRBD1 as D (6 bases). From germline, CDR1 is SEHNR and CDR2 FQNEAQ (reference sequence). The CDR3 is 16 amino acids. V was shortened by 4 bases and J by 0 bases, with 12 bases between the two germline ends. Written as DNA, the CDR3 is TGTGCCAGCAGCTCTCAGGGGATTGCAACTAATGAAAAACTGTTTCTT. This encodes CASSSQGIATNEKLFL.